What follows is one T cell receptor beta chain and its context. What this receptor recognizes is not known. No base-level quality is on record; no much larger clone is a single base apart. Libraries were built with the immunoSEQ multiplex PCR assay. TCRdb took over this immuneACCESS table, retaining in-frame rearrangements with V and J assigned. Such tables are incomplete; in checked studies, under half of the missing clones stem from an unresolved V gene, and the remainder is unexplained. Recorded for this sample are about 56,000 clones; roughly 91% of them occurred a single time. 0.5% of the sample rests with the top ten. This entry belongs to a study of T cell changes during pregnancy in multiple sclerosis (dated by TCRdb to between 2018 and 2020). Regarding the study in general: The study looked at changes in the T cell repertoire across pregnancy in women with multiple sclerosis.

The starting material was CD4+ T cells from peripheral blood mononuclear cells, obtained in the third trimester of pregnancy. The sequence came from a female donor with multiple sclerosis, enrolled in a pregnancy study.

The CDR3 sequence is CASSTPSGGARDTQYF. DNA sequence: TGTGCCAGTAGTACCCCTAGCGGGGGGGCCCGAGATACGCAGTATTTT. The V and J genes are TRBV19 and TRBJ2-3; a stretch of 12 junction bases matches TRBD2. The CDR3, cysteine through phenylalanine, is 16 amino acids long. Solely the CDR3 DNA is kept, with 48 bases framed from the first base. Trimming accounts for 4 bases at V and 5 bases at J, while the number of junction bases matched to no gene is 7. CDR1 is given as LNHDA and CDR2 as SQIVND, both from the germline V gene (reference sequence).